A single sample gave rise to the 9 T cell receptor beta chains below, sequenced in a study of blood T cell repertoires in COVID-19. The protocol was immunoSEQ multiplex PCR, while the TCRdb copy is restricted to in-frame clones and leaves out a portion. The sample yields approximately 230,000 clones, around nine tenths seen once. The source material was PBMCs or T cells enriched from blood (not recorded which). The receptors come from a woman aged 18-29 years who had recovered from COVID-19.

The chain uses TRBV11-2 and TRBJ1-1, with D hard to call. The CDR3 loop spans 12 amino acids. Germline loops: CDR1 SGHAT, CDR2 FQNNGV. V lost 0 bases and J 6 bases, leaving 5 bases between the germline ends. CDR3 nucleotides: TGTGCCAGCAGCTTAGAACGAGCTGAAGCTTTCTTT. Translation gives CASSLERAEAFF.

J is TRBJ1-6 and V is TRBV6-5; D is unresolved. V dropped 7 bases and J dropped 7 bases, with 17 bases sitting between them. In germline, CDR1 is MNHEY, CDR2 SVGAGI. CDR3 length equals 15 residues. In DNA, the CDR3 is TGTGCCAGCACCCCCGAAGGGCGAGGGAATTCACCCCTCCACTTT. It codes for CASTPEGRGNSPLHF.

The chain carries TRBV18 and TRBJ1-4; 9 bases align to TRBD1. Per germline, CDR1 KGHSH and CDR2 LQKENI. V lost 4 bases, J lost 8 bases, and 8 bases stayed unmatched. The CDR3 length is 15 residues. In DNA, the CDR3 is TGTGCCAGCTCACTATACAGGGGGCTGGAGGAAAAACTGTTTTTT. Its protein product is CASSLYRGLEEKLFF.

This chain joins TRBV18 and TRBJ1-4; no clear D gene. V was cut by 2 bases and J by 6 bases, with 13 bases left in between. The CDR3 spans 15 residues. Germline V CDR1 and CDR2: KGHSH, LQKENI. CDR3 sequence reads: CASSPMGTVDEKLFF. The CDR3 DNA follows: TGTGCCAGCTCACCAATGGGCACGGTGGATGAAAAACTGTTTTTT.

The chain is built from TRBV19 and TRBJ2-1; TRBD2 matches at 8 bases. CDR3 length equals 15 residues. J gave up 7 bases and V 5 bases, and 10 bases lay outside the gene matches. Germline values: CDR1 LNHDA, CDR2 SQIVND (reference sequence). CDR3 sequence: CASSSPGGPRNEQFF. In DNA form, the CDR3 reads TGTGCCAGTAGTTCTCCGGGGGGGCCTCGGAATGAGCAGTTCTTC.

This CDR3 is CASSEPRDSYEQYF. The CDR3 DNA sequence: TGTGCCAGCAGTGAACCGAGGGACAGTTACGAGCAGTACTTC. The genes are TRBV6-1 and TRBJ2-7; 7 bases are a match to TRBD1. The germline V gene encodes CDR1 MNHNS and CDR2 SASEGT. The V segment lost 2 bases and the J segment 4 bases; nucleotides outside the gene matches: 5. This CDR3 is 14 amino acids long.

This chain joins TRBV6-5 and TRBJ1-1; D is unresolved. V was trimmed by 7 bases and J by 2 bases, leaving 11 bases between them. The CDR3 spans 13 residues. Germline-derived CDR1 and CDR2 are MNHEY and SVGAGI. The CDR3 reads CASTGWHNTEAFF. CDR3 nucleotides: TGTGCCAGCACGGGGTGGCATAACACTGAAGCTTTCTTT.

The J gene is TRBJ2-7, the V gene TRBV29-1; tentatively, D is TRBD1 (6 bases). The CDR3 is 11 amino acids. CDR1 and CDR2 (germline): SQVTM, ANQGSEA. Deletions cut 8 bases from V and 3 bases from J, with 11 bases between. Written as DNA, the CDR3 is TGCAGCATGACACAGGGCTACGAGCAGTACTTC. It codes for CSMTQGYEQYF.

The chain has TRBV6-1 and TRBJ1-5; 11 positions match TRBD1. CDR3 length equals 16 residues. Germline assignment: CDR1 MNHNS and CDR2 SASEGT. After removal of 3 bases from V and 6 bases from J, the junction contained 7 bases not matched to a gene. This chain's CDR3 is CASSDLRGTGGQPQHF. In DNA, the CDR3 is TGTGCCAGCAGTGACCTTAGGGGGACAGGGGGTCAGCCCCAGCATTTT.